Shown below are 25 T cell receptor beta chains from a single sample sequenced in a study of T cell changes during pregnancy in multiple sclerosis. Repertoires were generated with immunoSEQ multiplex PCR, while TCRdb's copy carries only in-frame clones and drops some. The table lists about 110,000 clones, 80% to 95% of them singletons, with 1.5% to 1.9% in the top ten. Sample: peripheral blood, taken in the third trimester of pregnancy. The receptors were gathered from a female donor with multiple sclerosis, enrolled in a pregnancy study.

J is TRBJ2-5 and V is TRBV2; 11 bases match TRBD2. V lost 4 bases and J lost 1; bases outside the gene matches: 2. CDR3 length equals 15 residues. Germline V gives CDR1 SNHLY, CDR2 FYNNEI. The CDR3 DNA is TGTGCCAGCAGTGTCCTAGCGGGGGGCCAAGAGACCCAGTACTTC. It encodes CASSVLAGGQETQYF.

The chain's CDR3 is CASSPGLTGDEAFF. CDR3 DNA: TGCGCCAGCAGCCCGGGGTTAACAGGGGACGAAGCTTTCTTT. The gene calls are TRBV5-1 and TRBJ1-1; 7 bases are a match to TRBD1. CDR1 is SGHRS and CDR2 is YFSETQ in the germline V gene. The trim removed 4 bases at V and 8 bases at J, leaving 11 bases unmatched. The CDR3 runs to 14 residues.

This sequence joins TRBV6-6 and TRBJ1-1; TRBD1 matches at 8 bases. Trimming took 6 bases from V and 4 from J; bases not matched to a gene: 7. The CDR3 length is 14 residues. Germline CDR1 reads MNHNY; CDR2 reads SVGAGI (reference sequence). DNA of the CDR3: TGTGCCAGCAGGGAGACAGGGGCGGGCACTGAAGCTTTCTTT. As protein: CASRETGAGTEAFF.

This rearrangement joins TRBV9 to TRBJ2-1; 7 positions match TRBD2. This CDR3 is 16 amino acids long. Germline CDR1 SGDLS, CDR2 YYNGEE. J was trimmed by 2 bases and V by 2 bases; bases with no gene match: 7. The CDR3 is CASSVYQAGAYNEQFF. In DNA form, the CDR3 reads TGTGCCAGCAGCGTTTATCAGGCGGGAGCCTACAATGAGCAGTTCTTC.

CDR3 nucleotide sequence: TGTGCCGGGGGCAGGGGGCCTCATGAAGCAGATACGCAGTATTTT. It translates to CAGGRGPHEADTQYF. The V and J genes are TRBV5-4 and TRBJ2-3, with 8 nucleotides matching TRBD1. Germline V gene data show CDR1 as SGHNT and CDR2 as YYREEE (reference sequence). The CDR3 is 15 residues long. V shed 10 bases and J 4 bases; nucleotides not matched to a gene: 14.

The gene calls are TRBV9 and TRBJ2-5, with D possibly TRBD2 on 5 matching bases. Germline CDR1 reads SGDLS; CDR2 reads YYNGEE. Trimming cost V 3 bases and J 3 bases, with 12 bases left between them. The CDR3 totals 14 residues. CDR3 nucleotides: TGTGCCAGCAGCGAGCGACCGGGGAAAGAGACCCAGTACTTC. This gives the protein CASSERPGKETQYF.

The chain has TRBV23-1 and TRBJ2-7; 8 bases map to TRBD1. TRBV23-1 is classed as an ORF, of uncertain function. Trimming at V came to 8 bases and at J to 1 base, leaving 13 bases not matched to a gene. The CDR3 length is 16 residues. The CDR3 sequence is CASSPIPGQESYEQYF. The CDR3 DNA is TGCGCCAGCTCACCGATTCCGGGACAGGAGTCCTACGAGCAGTACTTC.

This rearrangement joins TRBV28 to TRBJ1-1; D ambiguous. Per germline, CDR1 MDHEN and CDR2 SYDVKM. V dropped 4 bases and J dropped 5 bases, with 5 bases sitting between them. This CDR3 has 11 amino acids. The chain's CDR3 is CASSSFTEAFF. CDR3 bases: TGTGCCAGCAGTTCCTTTACTGAAGCTTTCTTT.

The V and J genes are TRBV19 and TRBJ2-1; a possible D gene is TRBD1 (7 bases). The CDR3 spans 13 residues. The V end lost 6 bases, the J end lost 7 bases, and 13 bases lay between the germline ends. Germline lookup yields CDR1 LNHDA and CDR2 SQIVND (reference sequence). CDR3 region: CASRPGGLNEQFF. CDR3 coding DNA: TGTGCCAGTAGGCCAGGGGGGCTAAATGAGCAGTTCTTC.

V and J are TRBV7-9 and TRBJ2-1; 13 nucleotides align to TRBD2. The CDR3 loop spans 16 amino acids. The germline CDR1 and CDR2 sequences are SEHNR and FQNEAQ (reference sequence). With 5 bases clipped from V and 6 bases from J, the junction kept 7 bases outside the gene matches. CDR3 sequence reads: CASSSRGLAGANEQFF. The DNA for the CDR3 is TGTGCCAGCAGCAGCCGAGGACTAGCGGGGGCCAATGAGCAGTTCTTC. Drawing the rest from reference TRBV7-9 and TRBJ2-1, the complete variable domain is DTGVSQNPRHKITKRGQNVTFRCDPISEHNRLYWYRQTLGQGPEFLTYFQNEAQLEKSRLLSDRFSAERPKGSFSTLEIQRTEQGDSAMYLCASSSRGLAGANEQFFGPGTRLTVL.

V usage is TRBV18 and J usage is TRBJ1-4; TRBD1 aligns across 9 bases. CDR3 length: 15 amino acids. Trimming at V came to 3 bases and at J to 4 bases, leaving 3 bases not matched to a gene. The germline V gene has CDR1 KGHSH and CDR2 LQKENI. The CDR3 reads CASSPGTGNNEKLFF. The DNA for the CDR3 is TGTGCCAGCTCACCCGGGACAGGGAATAATGAAAAACTGTTTTTT.

CDR3 nucleotide sequence: TGTGCCAGCAGGGAAGGGGGCGCCGGTATCTACGAGCAGTACTTC. It yields the protein CASREGGAGIYEQYF. The rearrangement uses TRBV5-6 and TRBJ2-7; 7 positions match TRBD1. This CDR3 region has 15 residues. Trimming removed 5 bases from V and 3 bases from J; junction bases left unmatched: 11. Germline loops: CDR1 SGHDT, CDR2 YYEEEE.

The chain uses TRBV27 and TRBJ1-1; D may be TRBD1 (5 bases). Trimming stripped 5 bases from V and 1 base from J, with 14 bases between. Per the germline V gene, CDR1 is MNHEY and CDR2 is SMNVEV (reference sequence). The CDR3 has 15 amino acids. DNA of the CDR3: TGTGCCAGCAGTACGGCGGGGGGGAGGAACACTGAAGCTTTCTTT. It specifies CASSTAGGRNTEAFF.

The sample holds a few counts of this clone. The chain combines TRBV30 with TRBJ2-5; 11 nucleotides align to TRBD2. V shed 0 bases and J 9 bases; nucleotides not matched to a gene: 15. CDR1 and CDR2 from the germline V gene are GTSNPN and SVGIG (reference sequence). The CDR3 spans 17 residues. The CDR3 here is CAWSVLGASGGSWAQYF. The DNA of the CDR3 is TGTGCCTGGAGTGTTCTCGGTGCTAGCGGGGGGTCATGGGCCCAGTACTTC.

The chain links TRBV9 to TRBJ2-1, with 9 bases lining up with TRBD1. The germline CDR1 and CDR2 sequences are SGDLS and YYNGEE. This CDR3 is 20 amino acids long. V dropped 0 bases and J dropped 0; count of bases not matched to a gene: 13. The CDR3 nucleotides read TGTGCCAGCAGCGTAGGTACACAGGGGGACAGGGACTTCTCCTACAATGAGCAGTTCTTC. As protein: CASSVGTQGDRDFSYNEQFF.

This clone was detected only once. This chain links TRBV19 with TRBJ2-5; D gene ambiguous. V gave up 3 bases and J gave up 2 bases, with 7 bases separating them. Germline assignment: CDR1 LNHDA and CDR2 SQIVND (reference sequence). This CDR3 contains 13 residues. The CDR3 nucleotides read TGTGCCAGTAGTATGGGCTCACAAGAGACCCAGTACTTC. It is translated as CASSMGSQETQYF.

This chain uses TRBV9 with TRBJ2-7; D is uncertain. The V gene's germline CDR1 is SGDLS and CDR2 YYNGEE. Trimming took off 8 bases at V and 0 bases at J, with 15 bases between the two ends. The CDR3 is made up of 14 amino acids. The CDR3 sequence: CARCPGWSSYEQYF. DNA for the CDR3: TGTGCCAGATGCCCCGGTTGGAGCTCCTACGAGCAGTACTTC.

The chain carries TRBV27 and TRBJ2-7; D uncertain. Germline V gene sequence: CDR1 MNHEY, CDR2 SMNVEV (reference sequence). V lost 4 bases, J lost 3 bases, and 10 bases lay in between. This CDR3 is 13 amino acids long. The CDR3 protein is CASSSLLGYEQYF. CDR3 nucleotide sequence: TGTGCCAGCAGTTCACTACTCGGCTACGAGCAGTACTTC.

J is TRBJ2-3 and V is TRBV27, with D unresolved. V was trimmed by 3 bases and J by 4 bases, leaving 8 bases between them. This CDR3 is built from 13 residues. Germline CDR1 MNHEY, CDR2 SMNVEV (reference sequence). CDR3 loop: CASSFLRPDTQYF. For the CDR3, the DNA is TGTGCCAGCAGTTTTCTACGCCCAGATACGCAGTATTTT.

The chain joins TRBV10-2 to TRBJ2-2; 7 bases agree with TRBD2. V was clipped by 8 bases and J by 5 bases; unmatched bases: 8. This CDR3 has 14 residues. The germline V gene encodes CDR1 WSHSY and CDR2 SAAADI. Here the CDR3 reads CASAAGEGTGELFF. The CDR3 coding sequence is TGCGCCAGCGCGGCTGGGGAGGGTACCGGGGAGCTGTTTTTT.

The genes are TRBV7-9 and TRBJ2-4; a possible D gene is TRBD2 (6 bases). CDR3 length: 14 amino acids. Per the germline V gene, CDR1 is SEHNR and CDR2 is FQNEAQ (reference sequence). The ends were cut back, 8 bases at V and 5 bases at J, with 16 bases in the middle. The CDR3 DNA sequence: TGTGCCAGCGGGTGGGGGACGGGGGAAAACATTCAGTACTTC. It yields the protein CASGWGTGENIQYF.

V and J are TRBV6-1 and TRBJ2-1, with 9 bases fitting TRBD1. The CDR3 contains 15 residues. The germline V gene has CDR1 MNHNS and CDR2 SASEGT. Trimming cost V 6 bases and J 9 bases; bases outside gene matches: 12. CDR3 bases: TGTGCCAGCAGCAACGTCGCTACAGGGGGCCTTGAGCAGTTCTTC. Amino acids: CASSNVATGGLEQFF.

This chain links TRBV2 with TRBJ2-5; D may be TRBD1 (5 bases). V was trimmed by 3 bases and J by 2 bases, leaving 7 bases between them. Germline values: CDR1 SNHLY, CDR2 FYNNEI. The CDR3 covers 13 residues. CDR3 loop: CASSDDSQETQYF. CDR3 bases: TGTGCCAGCAGTGATGACAGTCAAGAGACCCAGTACTTC.

The gene calls are TRBV28 and TRBJ2-3, with D perhaps TRBD1 (6 bases). CDR3 size: 14 residues. Trimming cost V 7 bases and J 5 bases, with 16 bases left between them. In germline, CDR1 is MDHEN, CDR2 SYDVKM. DNA of the CDR3: TGTGCCAGCACCTCACAGGGTGGGGTAGATACGCAGTATTTT. Its protein product is CASTSQGGVDTQYF.

The CDR3 DNA is TGTGCCAGCAGCTTAACTTACGGGAACACTGAAGCTTTCTTT. It encodes CASSLTYGNTEAFF. The chain has TRBV5-4 and TRBJ1-1; no clear D gene. Trimming shortened V by 2 bases and J by 1 base, and 9 bases separated the two germline ends. Per the germline V gene, CDR1 is SGHNT and CDR2 is YYREEE (reference sequence). The CDR3 contains 14 residues.